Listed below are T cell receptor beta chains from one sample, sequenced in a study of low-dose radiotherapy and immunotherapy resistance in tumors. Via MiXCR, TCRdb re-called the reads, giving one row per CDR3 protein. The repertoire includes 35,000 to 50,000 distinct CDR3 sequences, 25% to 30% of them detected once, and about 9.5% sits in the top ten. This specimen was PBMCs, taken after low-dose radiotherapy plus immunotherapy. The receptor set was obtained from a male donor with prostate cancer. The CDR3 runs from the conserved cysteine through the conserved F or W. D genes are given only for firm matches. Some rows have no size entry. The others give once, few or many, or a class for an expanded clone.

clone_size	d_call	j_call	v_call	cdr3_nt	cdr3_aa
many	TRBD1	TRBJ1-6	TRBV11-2	TGTGCCAGCAGCTTAGGGCCACGAGGACAGGGGAAAGGGTCACCCCTCCACTTT	CASSLGPRGQGKGSPLHF
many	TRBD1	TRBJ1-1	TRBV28	TGTGCCAGCAGTCCCGGGACAGGGCGCACCGCTGAAGCTTTCTTT	CASSPGTGRTAEAFF
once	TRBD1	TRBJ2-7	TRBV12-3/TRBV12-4	TGTGCCAGCAGTGCCCGGGACAGAGAGTCCTACGAGCAGTACTTC	CASSARDRESYEQYF
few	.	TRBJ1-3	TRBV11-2	TGTGCCAGCAGCTCCCGACAACTTCGCTCTGGAAACACCATATATTTT	CASSSRQLRSGNTIYF
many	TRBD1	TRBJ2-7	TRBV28	TGTGCCAGCGGAGCGCGGACAGGGGTCAATCACGAGCAGTACTTC	CASGARTGVNHEQYF
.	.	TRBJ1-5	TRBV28	TGTGCCAGCAGTCTACAGGTAAATCAGCCCCAGCATTTT	CASSLQVNQPQHF
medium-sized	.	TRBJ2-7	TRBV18	TGTGCCAGCTCACCTGGGGGGCCGACCTACGAGCAGTACTTC	CASSPGGPTYEQYF
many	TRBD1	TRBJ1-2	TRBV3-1	TGTGCCAGCGCTTCAGGGGGTATTTTCTATGGCTACACCTTC	CASASGGIFYGYTF
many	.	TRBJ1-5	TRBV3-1	TGTGCCAGCAGCCAAGATTTTTCGGGAGGTGGCAATCAGCCCCAGCATTTT	CASSQDFSGGGNQPQHF
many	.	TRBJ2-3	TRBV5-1	TGTGCCAGCAGCTTGGATGCACCGGGAAGCACAGATACGCAGTATTTT	CASSLDAPGSTDTQYF
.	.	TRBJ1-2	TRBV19	TGTGCCAGTAGTATACAGGCGGGTGACTATGGCTACACCTTC	CASSIQAGDYGYTF
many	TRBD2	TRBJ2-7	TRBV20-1	TGCAGTGCTAGTAGGCGGGGGGCCTCCTACGAGCAGTACTTC	CSASRRGASYEQYF
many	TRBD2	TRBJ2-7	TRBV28	TGTGCCAGCAGCCGAACCGGGACTACACCGGGCGGAGAGCAGTACTTC	CASSRTGTTPGGEQYF
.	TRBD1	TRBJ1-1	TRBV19	TGTGCCAGTAGTGAACAGGGGGCGCAGAGCACTGAAGCTTTCTTT	CASSEQGAQSTEAFF
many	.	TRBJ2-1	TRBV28	TGTGCCAGCAGTTTTTTTGGTGTTCGGCAAAACAATGAGCAGTTCTTC	CASSFFGVRQNNEQFF
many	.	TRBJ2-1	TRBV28	TGTGCCAGCAGTTTAGGGCAGGCGGGGCGGGAGTTCTTC	CASSLGQAGREFF
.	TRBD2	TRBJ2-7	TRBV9	TGTGCCAGCAGCCCGTGGACTAGCGGGAGCTCCTACGAGCAGTACTTC	CASSPWTSGSSYEQYF
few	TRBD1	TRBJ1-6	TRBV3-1	TGTGCCAGCAGCCGCGCGTGGACAGGGGGGACCTATAATTCACCCCTCCACTTT	CASSRAWTGGTYNSPLHF
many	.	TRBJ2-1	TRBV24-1	TGTGCCACCAGTGATCCCTCCGGCGCCCGCTACAATGAGCAGTTCTTC	CATSDPSGARYNEQFF
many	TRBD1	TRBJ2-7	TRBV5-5	TGTGCCAGCAGCTTGGATTTGACAGGGGTACCGGAGTACTTC	CASSLDLTGVPEYF
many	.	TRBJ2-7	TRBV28	TGTGCCAGCACATCCACCCGTGTCGGCAGGGGCCACCCCTACGAGCAGTACTTC	CASTSTRVGRGHPYEQYF
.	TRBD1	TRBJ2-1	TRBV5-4	TGTGCCAGCAGCTCCCGAGGACAGGGGGTTTACAATGAGCAGTTCTTC	CASSSRGQGVYNEQFF
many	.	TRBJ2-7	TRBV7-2	TGTGCCAGCAGCTTAGGGGCAGGGGGGGGCTACGAGCAGTACTTC	CASSLGAGGGYEQYF
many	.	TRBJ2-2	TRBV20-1	TGCAGTGCTGGGAGGATCGGCACCGGGGAGCTGTTTTTT	CSAGRIGTGELFF